The 31 T cell receptor beta chains presented below share a single source sample, sequenced in a study of CD8 T cells in ankylosing spondylitis. TCRdb reprocessed the 5' RACE reads via MiXCR and lists one record per CDR3 protein. Among 200,000 or so distinct CDR3 sequences listed, around 13% were seen once. Sequencing used blood, either unsorted or a sorted T cell fraction (not recorded which). The receptors shown here come from a female donor with ankylosing spondylitis or in good health (not recorded which).

The chain links TRBV11-2 to TRBJ2-1; D gene ambiguous. Germline values: CDR1 SGHAT, CDR2 FQNNGV. Between the trimmed V and J ends, which lost 5 bases and 9 bases, there was a span of 17 bases. The CDR3 has 14 amino acids. This chain's CDR3 is CASSGTLSPGEQFF. The CDR3 DNA sequence: TGTGCCAGCAGCGGTACTCTGTCTCCGGGTGAGCAGTTCTTC.

This clonotype was recorded at least ten times. The J gene is TRBJ2-7, the V gene TRBV11-2, with 7 bases fitting TRBD2. Germline V lookup: CDR1 SGHAT, CDR2 FQNNGV. V trimming: 2 bases; J trimming: 3 bases; junction bases outside the gene matches: 7. The CDR3 runs 15 residues. CDR3 in amino acids: CASSLREGSNYEQYF. For the CDR3, the DNA is TGTGCCAGCAGCTTAAGGGAGGGGTCCAACTACGAGCAGTACTTC.

This clonotype was seen ten or more times. The chain uses TRBV10-3 and TRBJ2-7, with D possibly TRBD2 on 5 matching bases. Germline-derived CDR1 and CDR2 are ENHRY and SYGVKD. V was trimmed by 6 bases and J by 5 bases, leaving 14 bases between them. The length of the CDR3 is 13 residues. CDR3 coding DNA: TGTGCCATCAGCATAGCACCGAGGGACGAGCAGTACTTC. This gives the protein CAISIAPRDEQYF.

This clonotype came up many times. The V and J genes are TRBV11-2 and TRBJ1-2; D gene uncertain. This CDR3 contains 15 residues. Germline V lookup: CDR1 SGHAT, CDR2 FQNNGV. V lost 1 base and J lost 4, with 13 bases in between. CDR3 loop: CASSLVQESIYGYTF. The DNA of the CDR3 is TGTGCCAGCAGCTTAGTCCAGGAATCCATCTATGGCTACACCTTC.

This clonotype was counted a few times. V usage is TRBV29-1 and J usage is TRBJ1-2; TRBD1 is a possible D gene (5 bases). The germline V gene has CDR1 SQVTM and CDR2 ANQGSEA. This CDR3 has 14 residues. Trimming removed 4 bases at V and 7 bases at J, with 19 bases between. The CDR3 loop is CSVVPSDKQSGYTF. CDR3 coding DNA: TGCAGCGTTGTCCCCTCGGACAAGCAAAGTGGCTACACCTTC.

The genes are TRBV7-2 and TRBJ2-2; D unclear. The ends were cut back, 5 bases at V and 1 base at J, with 11 bases in the middle. Looked up from germline, CDR1 is SGHTA and CDR2 is FQGNSA. The CDR3 consists of 15 residues. In DNA form, the CDR3 reads TGTGCCAGCAGCGTCTCTACGCTGAACACCGGGGAGCTGTTTTTT. Amino acids: CASSVSTLNTGELFF.

This clonotype was counted ten times or more. The V and J genes are TRBV12-3 or TRBV12-4 and TRBJ2-1, with 9 bases that match TRBD2. The CDR3 runs to 15 residues. V was pared by 6 bases and J by 4 bases, with 7 bases of the junction left unmatched. This CDR3 reads CASRPGTSRYNEQFF. In nucleotides, the CDR3 is TGTGCCAGCAGGCCCGGGACTAGCAGATACAATGAGCAGTTCTTC.

This chain joins TRBV9 and TRBJ1-1; TRBD1 might be the D (5 bases). The length of the CDR3 is 17 residues. CDR1 and CDR2 from the germline V gene are SGDLS and YYNGEE. Trimming shortened V by 2 bases and J by 1 base, and 18 bases separated the two germline ends. CDR3 DNA: TGTGCCAGCAGCGTGACCTGGAGGGCCGGGGGGAACACTGAAGCTTTCTTT. This codes for CASSVTWRAGGNTEAFF. Looking up the rest from reference TRBV9 and TRBJ1-1 gives the full variable domain: DSGVTQTPKHLITATGQRVTLRCSPRSGDLSVYWYQQSLDQGLQFLIQYYNGEERAKGNILERFSAQQFPDLHSELNLSSLELGDSALYFCASSVTWRAGGNTEAFFGQGTRLTVV.

This clonotype came up a few times. The rearrangement uses TRBV2 and TRBJ2-1; D not resolved. CDR3 size: 14 residues. CDR1 is SNHLY and CDR2 is FYNNEI in the germline V gene. V was trimmed by 8 bases and J by 0 bases, leaving 11 bases between them. The CDR3 DNA follows: TGTGCCAGCTGCTTGGTACCCTCCTACAATGAGCAGTTCTTC. Amino acid sequence: CASCLVPSYNEQFF.

This clonotype was seen only a few times. This chain uses TRBV12-3 or TRBV12-4 with TRBJ2-7, with 9 bases aligning to TRBD1. Germline trimming cut 2 bases from V and 5 bases from J; bases unmatched to any gene: 1. The CDR3 is 13 residues long. This CDR3 is CASSLNRGHEQYF. The CDR3 region has the DNA TGTGCCAGCAGTTTAAACAGGGGGCACGAGCAGTACTTC.

The chain links TRBV5-1 to TRBJ2-5; 7 positions match TRBD1. This CDR3 is built from 18 residues. CDR1 SGHRS and CDR2 YFSETQ come from the germline V gene. Trimming removed 0 bases from V and 5 bases from J; junction bases left unmatched: 16. This chain's CDR3 is CASSLEVGGQHLRETQYF. The DNA of the CDR3 is TGCGCCAGCAGCTTGGAGGTTGGGGGACAGCACTTACGGGAGACCCAGTACTTC.

This clonotype showed up many times. The V call is TRBV28, the J call TRBJ2-2, with 8 bases lining up with TRBD2. Per the germline V gene, CDR1 is MDHEN and CDR2 is SYDVKM. Trimming at V came to 6 bases and at J to 3 bases, leaving 9 bases not matched to a gene. CDR3 size: 16 residues. The CDR3 loop is CASRTRLARYTGELFF. In nucleotides, the CDR3 is TGTGCCAGCAGGACAAGACTAGCGCGTTACACCGGGGAGCTGTTTTTT. Filled out from reference TRBV28 and TRBJ2-2, the complete variable domain reads DVKVTQSSRYLVKRTGEKVFLECVQDMDHENMFWYRQDPGLGLRLIYFSYDVKMKEKGDIPEGYSVSREKKERFSLILESASTNQTSMYLCASRTRLARYTGELFFGEGSRLTVL.

This clonotype was picked up many times. This sequence joins TRBV5-1 and TRBJ2-5; no reliable D call. The CDR3 has 13 residues. The germline V gene has CDR1 SGHRS and CDR2 YFSETQ. Trimming pared 7 bases from V and 3 bases from J, leaving 13 bases between. CDR3 nucleotide sequence: TGCGCCAGCTCCCGCGATAGCAAAGAGACCCAGTACTTC. Residues: CASSRDSKETQYF.

This clonotype was seen only a few times. V gene TRBV6-2 or TRBV6-3 combines with J gene TRBJ2-7; the match to TRBD1 covers 7 bases. Germline trimming cut 0 bases from V and 3 bases from J; bases unmatched to any gene: 5. This CDR3 is built from 15 residues. Germline loops: CDR1 MNHEY, CDR2 SVGEGT. The CDR3: CASSYSGTALYEQYF. The CDR3 coding sequence is TGTGCCAGCAGTTACTCCGGGACAGCCCTCTACGAGCAGTACTTC.

This clonotype was seen repeatedly, ten times or more. V and J are TRBV19 and TRBJ1-1; D remains ambiguous. Trimming shortened V by 7 bases and J by 1 base, and 13 bases separated the two germline ends. Germline values: CDR1 LNHDA, CDR2 SQIVND (reference sequence). This CDR3 contains 14 residues. The CDR3 DNA sequence: TGTGCCAGTACCCGAGGAGCGGCGAACACTGAAGCTTTCTTT. This sequence encodes CASTRGAANTEAFF.

This clonotype has ten or more counts. This chain connects TRBV28 to TRBJ2-4; perhaps D is TRBD1 or TRBD2 (6 bases each). Deletions cut 6 bases from V and 0 bases from J, with 21 bases between. Germline values: CDR1 MDHEN, CDR2 SYDVKM. The CDR3 sequence is 18 residues long. This CDR3 is CASRSRGALGLAKNIQYF. DNA for the CDR3: TGTGCCAGCAGGTCAAGGGGGGCGCTTGGACTAGCCAAAAACATTCAGTACTTC.

This clonotype occurred many times. The chain combines TRBV5-1 with TRBJ2-5; D is perhaps TRBD2 (6 bases). Trimming shortened V by 0 bases and J by 3 bases, and 9 bases separated the two germline ends. Germline lookup yields CDR1 SGHRS and CDR2 YFSETQ. The CDR3 loop spans 14 amino acids. The CDR3 loop is CASSLDRREETQYF. The CDR3, as DNA: TGCGCCAGCAGCTTGGACCGGAGGGAAGAGACCCAGTACTTC.

This clonotype was counted at least ten times. The rearrangement uses TRBV20-1 and TRBJ2-5; no reliable D call. CDR1 is DFQATT, CDR2 SNEGSKA, per germline (reference sequence). V was clipped by 0 bases and J by 2 bases, with 10 bases between them. CDR3 length: 14 amino acids. The CDR3 sequence: CSARDRQLQETQYF. CDR3 bases: TGCAGTGCTAGAGATAGGCAGCTTCAAGAGACCCAGTACTTC.

J is TRBJ2-5 and V is TRBV7-2; a weak D match, TRBD1 (5 bases). In germline, CDR1 is SGHTA, CDR2 FQGNSA. V was cut by 5 bases and J by 1 base, with 14 bases left in between. The CDR3 runs 15 residues. The CDR3 sequence is CASSPPGRIQETQYF. Here the CDR3 DNA reads TGTGCCAGCAGCCCGCCAGGGCGGATCCAAGAGACCCAGTACTTC.

This clonotype was observed at least ten times. V is TRBV20-1 and J is TRBJ2-7, with 9 bases aligning to TRBD2. V shed 0 bases, J shed 6 bases, and the junction held 6 bases outside the gene matches. Germline loops: CDR1 DFQATT, CDR2 SNEGSKA (reference sequence). The CDR3 has 14 residues. In nucleotides, the CDR3 is TGCAGTGCTAGAGATTGGGTAGCGGGAGTCGAGCAGTACTTC. It specifies CSARDWVAGVEQYF.

This clonotype was recorded at least ten times. The chain links TRBV5-1 to TRBJ2-7, with 10 bases matching TRBD2. This CDR3 spans 14 amino acids. V gave up 3 bases and J gave up 2 bases; unmatched junction bases: 2. From germline, CDR1 is SGHRS and CDR2 YFSETQ. In DNA form, the CDR3 reads TGCGCCAGCAGCTCTAGCGGGAGAGCCTACGAGCAGTACTTC. It is translated as CASSSSGRAYEQYF.

This clonotype was detected ten times or more. Sequence at one end of the junction differs from germline and may be a read error. The rearrangement uses TRBV4-3 and TRBJ2-4; D possibly corresponds to TRBD1 (5 bases). This CDR3 has 18 residues. CDR1 and CDR2 (germline): LGHNA, YSLEER. The CDR3 region has the DNA TGCGCCAGCAGCCAAGATCAGGGTGGCGGCATAGCCAAAAATATTCAGTACTTC. Translation: CASSQDQGGGIAKNIQYF.

This clonotype has at least ten counts. This sequence joins TRBV24-1 and TRBJ2-3; TRBD1 matches 8 bases. Germline-derived CDR1 and CDR2 are KGHDR and SFDVKD. The CDR3 extends over 15 amino acids. The trim removed 3 bases at V and 6 bases at J, leaving 7 bases unmatched. CDR3 bases: TGTGCCACCAGTGATACCGGACAGGGACCGGATACGCAGTATTTT. Amino acid sequence: CATSDTGQGPDTQYF.

This clonotype was counted at least ten times. V usage is TRBV10-3 and J usage is TRBJ1-3, with 8 bases identical to TRBD1. The CDR3 spans 16 residues. The junction had 9 bases not matched to a gene; V was cut back by 8 bases and J by 0 bases. Per the germline V gene, CDR1 is ENHRY and CDR2 is SYGVKD. The DNA of the CDR3 is TGTGCCATCGGAAGGACAGGGCCAGCCTCTGGAAACACCATATATTTT. This encodes CAIGRTGPASGNTIYF.

This clonotype was seen repeatedly, ten times or more. V usage is TRBV6-2 or TRBV6-3 and J usage is TRBJ1-2, with D maybe TRBD1 (5 bases). The CDR3 contains 14 residues. Trimming cost V 5 bases and J 13 bases, with 23 bases left between them. Germline values: CDR1 MNHEY, CDR2 SVGEGT. CDR3 bases: TGTGCCAGCAGTCCCGCGGGACCGCAGGGAGCATGCACCTTC. Amino acid sequence: CASSPAGPQGACTF.

This clonotype was counted many times. The germline gene is not matched at one end of the junction; a read error may be the cause. The chain is built from TRBV7-8 and TRBJ2-3; D is uncertain. CDR3 size: 12 residues. CDR1 is SGHVS and CDR2 is FQNEAQ in the germline V gene. The CDR3 DNA is TGTGCCAGCAGCGTAGCCGCAGATACGCAGTATTTT. It yields the protein CASSVAADTQYF.

On this clonotype: A much larger clonotype is one base distant, so this may be a read error. CDR3 nucleotide sequence: TGTGCCAGCAGTCCCCTAAACGGGCAGAGCCGAGCTTTCTTT. Translating it yields CASSPLNGQSRAFF. This rearrangement joins TRBV12-3 or TRBV12-4 to TRBJ1-1; D not resolved. Trimming left V 5 bases short and J 10 bases short, with 20 bases between. CDR3 length: 14 residues.

This clonotype was observed many times. The rearrangement links TRBV2 to TRBJ2-1; D might be TRBD2 (6 bases). The germline V and J ends were trimmed by 4 bases and 0 bases, with 10 bases remaining between them. Germline CDR1 reads SNHLY; CDR2 reads FYNNEI. The CDR3 contains 15 residues. The CDR3 bases are TGTGCCAGCAGTGTCCTCGGGGGCTCCTACAATGAGCAGTTCTTC. This gives the protein CASSVLGGSYNEQFF.

This clonotype was counted between two and nine times. V usage is TRBV27 and J usage is TRBJ2-7; tentative D call: TRBD2 (6 bases). The CDR3 has 15 amino acids. Germline assignment: CDR1 MNHEY and CDR2 SMNVEV (reference sequence). V lost 4 bases and J 3 bases, leaving 16 bases between the germline ends. This CDR3 is CASSSRRGPDYEQYF. CDR3 DNA sequence: TGTGCCAGCAGTTCCAGGCGGGGACCTGACTACGAGCAGTACTTC.

In this sample, this clonotype turned up a few times. The chain joins TRBV5-1 to TRBJ2-3; the D gene is possibly TRBD2 (7 bases). The CDR3 spans 16 residues. CDR1 is SGHRS, CDR2 YFSETQ, per germline. Deletions cut 4 bases from V and 2 bases from J, with 17 bases between. CDR3 region: CASSPSLGGHTDTQYF. CDR3 nucleotide sequence: TGCGCCAGCAGCCCTAGCTTGGGGGGGCACACAGATACGCAGTATTTT. Together with reference TRBV5-1 and TRBJ2-3, the CDR3 gives the full variable domain: KAGVTQTPRYLIKTRGQQVTLSCSPISGHRSVSWYQQTPGQGLQFLFEYFSETQRNKGNFPGRFSGRQFSNSRSEMNVSTLELGDSALYLCASSPSLGGHTDTQYFGPGTRLTVL.

This clonotype was counted ten times or more. J is TRBJ2-1 and V is TRBV29-1, with 16 bases matching TRBD2. The length of the CDR3 is 16 residues. The germline gives CDR1 SQVTM, CDR2 ANQGSEA. The ends lost 5 bases at V and 5 bases at J; junction bases unmatched: 6. As DNA, the CDR3 is TGCAGCGTTACGGGACTAGCGGGAGGGGGTAACAATGAGCAGTTCTTC. The encoded protein is CSVTGLAGGGNNEQFF.